This T cell receptor (beta chain) came from a study of blood T cell repertoires in COVID-19. Study background: Samples of COVID-19 (acute and convalescent) were obtained from the United States, Italy and Spain. From T cells, B-cell-depleted T cells, or PBMCs came the material, which was cDNA or gDNA.

Donors in Cohort 3 counted as recovered after two negative PCRs, clearance, or symptom resolution. CDR3 length: 14 residues. Trimming cost V 5 bases and J 2 bases, with 13 bases left between them. Germline assignment: CDR1 MDHEN and CDR2 SYDVKM. Per the original methods: Quantification of nucleated cells was approximated via reference gene primer amplification. Some clones are missing from TCRdb's copy, which holds only in-frame ones; the method was immunoSEQ multiplex PCR. V, J and clone size were drawn from that table, and D and trimming were deduced from the DNA. The sample holds around 100,000 clones, 86% seen once.

The sample taken for sequencing was PBMCs or T cells enriched from blood (not recorded which). The sequence was obtained from a woman between 50 and 59 years old who had recovered from COVID-19. The chain carries TRBV28 and TRBJ2-7; no definite D call. This CDR3 reads CASSQTPYPYEQYF. CDR3 sequence (DNA): TGTGCCAGCAGTCAGACTCCCTACCCCTACGAGCAGTACTTC.